Listed below are T cell receptor beta chains from one sample, sequenced in a study of technical replicates of blood from a few donors. Repertoires were generated with immunoSEQ multiplex PCR, while TCRdb's copy carries only in-frame clones and drops some. This table has 85,000 to 100,000 clones, approximately 96% appearing once. Sequencing was performed on T cells isolated from PBMCs. The receptors come from a human donor in good health. Both conserved end residues are part of each CDR3. Fields, in order: CDR3 protein, J gene, V gene, clone size. Where a row states a size, it is once, few, many or the class of an expanded clone; other rows omit it.

CDR3 protein: CASSMTGGMNTEAFF; J gene: TRBJ1-1; V gene: TRBV7-3; clone size: NA
CDR3 protein: CASSMLELNTEAFF; J gene: TRBJ1-1; V gene: TRBV19; clone size: NA
CDR3 protein: CAVSGTEVSGANVLTF; J gene: TRBJ2-6; V gene: TRBV10-3; clone size: NA
CDR3 protein: CASSPKAGGQTSSTDTQYF; J gene: TRBJ2-3; V gene: TRBV18; clone size: NA
CDR3 protein: CASTIRTGTPEEKLFF; J gene: TRBJ1-4; V gene: TRBV28; clone size: NA
CDR3 protein: CASSFQAGVGEKLFF; J gene: TRBJ1-4; V gene: TRBV6-5; clone size: once
CDR3 protein: CASSSEPAGVNNEQFF; J gene: TRBJ2-1; V gene: TRBV11-3; clone size: NA
CDR3 protein: CASSSTPGQVRAPSSYNEQFF; J gene: TRBJ2-1; V gene: TRBV27; clone size: NA
CDR3 protein: CASRNQESGNTIYF; J gene: TRBJ1-3; V gene: TRBV2; clone size: once
CDR3 protein: CASRGGADYGYTF; J gene: TRBJ1-2; V gene: TRBV14; clone size: NA
CDR3 protein: CASSVPEKDTQYF; J gene: TRBJ2-3; V gene: TRBV11-3; clone size: NA
CDR3 protein: CASSHALAGADEQFF; J gene: TRBJ2-1; V gene: TRBV19; clone size: NA
CDR3 protein: CASSVRFPPYNEQFF; J gene: TRBJ2-1; V gene: TRBV6-1; clone size: NA
CDR3 protein: CASRRSRTGLSVLNTEAFF; J gene: TRBJ1-1; V gene: TRBV7-9; clone size: NA
CDR3 protein: CASSFVGELFF; J gene: TRBJ2-2; V gene: TRBV27; clone size: once
CDR3 protein: CASSSFFYEQYF; J gene: TRBJ2-7; V gene: TRBV7-2; clone size: once
CDR3 protein: CASSYSMNSLNQPQHF; J gene: TRBJ1-5; V gene: TRBV6-5; clone size: NA
CDR3 protein: CASSFRGQYEQYF; J gene: TRBJ2-7; V gene: TRBV27; clone size: NA
CDR3 protein: CASSQDDLPGGRGYTF; J gene: TRBJ1-2; V gene: TRBV4-1; clone size: NA
CDR3 protein: CASRPYSSGSSYNEQFF; J gene: TRBJ2-1; V gene: TRBV4-1; clone size: NA